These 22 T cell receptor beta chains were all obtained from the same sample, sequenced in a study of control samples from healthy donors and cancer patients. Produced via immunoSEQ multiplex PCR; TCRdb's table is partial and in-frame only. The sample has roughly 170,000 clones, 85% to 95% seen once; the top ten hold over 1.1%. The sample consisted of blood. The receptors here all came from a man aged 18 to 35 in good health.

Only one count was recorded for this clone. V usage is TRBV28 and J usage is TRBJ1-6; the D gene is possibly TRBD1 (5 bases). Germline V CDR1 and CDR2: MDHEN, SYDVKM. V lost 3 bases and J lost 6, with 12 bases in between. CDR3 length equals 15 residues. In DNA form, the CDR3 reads TGTGCCAGCAGTTTGTCAAGGGACCGTAATTCACCCCTCCACTTT. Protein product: CASSLSRDRNSPLHF.

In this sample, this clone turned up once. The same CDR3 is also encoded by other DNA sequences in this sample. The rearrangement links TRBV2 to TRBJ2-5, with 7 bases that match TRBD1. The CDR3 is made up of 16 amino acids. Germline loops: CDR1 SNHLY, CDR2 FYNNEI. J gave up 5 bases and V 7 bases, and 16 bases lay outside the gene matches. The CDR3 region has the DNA TGTGCCAGCACGAGAGTACCCGGGACAGCCAAGGAGACCCAGTACTTC. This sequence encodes CASTRVPGTAKETQYF.

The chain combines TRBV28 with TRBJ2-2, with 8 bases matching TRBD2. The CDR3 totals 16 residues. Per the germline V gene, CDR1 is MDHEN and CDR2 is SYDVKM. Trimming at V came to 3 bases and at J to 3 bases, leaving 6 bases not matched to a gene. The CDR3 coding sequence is TGTGCCAGCAGTTTCCCGGGAGGGTTGGACACCGGGGAGCTGTTTTTT. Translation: CASSFPGGLDTGELFF.

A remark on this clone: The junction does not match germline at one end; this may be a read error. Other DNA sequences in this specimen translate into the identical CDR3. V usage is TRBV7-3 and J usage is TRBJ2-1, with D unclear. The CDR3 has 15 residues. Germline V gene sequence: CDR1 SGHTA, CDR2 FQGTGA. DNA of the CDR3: TGTGCCAGCAGCTTCTCCGCGAGCTCCTATAATGAGCAGTTCTTC. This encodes CASSFSASSYNEQFF.

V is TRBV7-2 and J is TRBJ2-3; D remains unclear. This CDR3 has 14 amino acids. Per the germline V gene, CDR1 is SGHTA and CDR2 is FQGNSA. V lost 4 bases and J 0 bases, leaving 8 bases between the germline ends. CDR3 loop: CASSSGASTDTQYF. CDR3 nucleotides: TGTGCCAGCAGCTCCGGTGCTAGCACAGATACGCAGTATTTT.

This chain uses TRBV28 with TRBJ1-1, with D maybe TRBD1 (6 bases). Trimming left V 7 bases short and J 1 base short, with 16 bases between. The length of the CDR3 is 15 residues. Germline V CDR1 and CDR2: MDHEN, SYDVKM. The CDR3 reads CASKPGWGPNTEAFF. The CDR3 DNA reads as TGTGCCAGCAAGCCTGGGTGGGGGCCGAACACTGAAGCTTTCTTT.

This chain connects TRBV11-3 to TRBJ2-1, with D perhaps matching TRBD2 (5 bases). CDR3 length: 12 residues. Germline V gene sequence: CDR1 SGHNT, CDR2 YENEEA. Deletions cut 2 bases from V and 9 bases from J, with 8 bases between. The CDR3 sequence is CASSLSSGEQFF. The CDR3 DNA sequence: TGTGCCAGCAGCTTATCCAGCGGTGAGCAGTTCTTC.

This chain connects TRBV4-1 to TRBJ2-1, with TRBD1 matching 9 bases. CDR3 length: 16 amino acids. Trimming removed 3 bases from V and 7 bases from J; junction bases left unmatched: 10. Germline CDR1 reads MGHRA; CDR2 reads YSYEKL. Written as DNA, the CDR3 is TGCGCCAGCAGCCAGTTGTCGGGACAGGGAGAAAATGAGCAGTTCTTC. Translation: CASSQLSGQGENEQFF.

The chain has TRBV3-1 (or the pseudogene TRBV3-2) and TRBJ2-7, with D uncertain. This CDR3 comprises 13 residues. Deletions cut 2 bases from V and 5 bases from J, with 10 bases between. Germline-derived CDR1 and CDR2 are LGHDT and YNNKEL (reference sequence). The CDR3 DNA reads TGTGCCAGCAGCCAAATGCACGGCGACGAGCAGTACTTC. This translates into CASSQMHGDEQYF.

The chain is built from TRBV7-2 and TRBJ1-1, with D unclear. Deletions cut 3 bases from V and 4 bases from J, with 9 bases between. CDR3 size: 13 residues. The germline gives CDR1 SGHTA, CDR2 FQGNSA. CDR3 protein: CASSFGRPTEAFF. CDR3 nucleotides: TGTGCCAGCAGCTTCGGGCGCCCCACTGAAGCTTTCTTT.

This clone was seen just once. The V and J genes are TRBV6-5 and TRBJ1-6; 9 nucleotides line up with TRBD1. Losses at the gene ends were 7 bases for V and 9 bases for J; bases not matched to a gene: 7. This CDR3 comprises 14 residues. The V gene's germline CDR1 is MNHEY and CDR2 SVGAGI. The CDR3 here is CASTPDRGVSPLHF. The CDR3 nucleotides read TGTGCCAGCACCCCGGACAGGGGCGTTTCACCCCTCCACTTT.

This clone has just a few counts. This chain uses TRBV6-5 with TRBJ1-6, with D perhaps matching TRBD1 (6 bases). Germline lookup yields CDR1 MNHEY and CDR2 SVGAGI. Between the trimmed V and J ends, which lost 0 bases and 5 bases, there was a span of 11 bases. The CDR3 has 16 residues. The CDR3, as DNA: TGTGCCAGCAGTTACTCCGGGACACTTGATAATTCACCCCTCCACTTT. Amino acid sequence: CASSYSGTLDNSPLHF.

The CDR3 reads CAWTRTGNYGYTF. The CDR3, as DNA: TGTGCCTGGACGAGGACGGGTAACTATGGCTACACCTTC. This chain uses TRBV30 with TRBJ1-2; no clear D. Germline values: CDR1 GTSNPN, CDR2 SVGIG (reference sequence). The CDR3 extends over 13 amino acids. V shed 4 bases and J shed 1 base, with 10 bases lying between them.

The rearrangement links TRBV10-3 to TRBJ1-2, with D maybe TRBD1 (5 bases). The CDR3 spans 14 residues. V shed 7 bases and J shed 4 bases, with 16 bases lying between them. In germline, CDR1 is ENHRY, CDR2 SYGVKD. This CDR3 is CAIMEDRDGYGYTF. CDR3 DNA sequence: TGTGCCATCATGGAAGACCGGGACGGCTATGGCTACACCTTC.

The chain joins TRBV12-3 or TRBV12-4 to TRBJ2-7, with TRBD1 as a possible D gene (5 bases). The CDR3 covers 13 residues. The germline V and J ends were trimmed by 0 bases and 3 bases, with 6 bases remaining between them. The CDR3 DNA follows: TGTGCCAGCAGTTTAGCTGACAGCTACGAGCAGTACTTC. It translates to CASSLADSYEQYF.

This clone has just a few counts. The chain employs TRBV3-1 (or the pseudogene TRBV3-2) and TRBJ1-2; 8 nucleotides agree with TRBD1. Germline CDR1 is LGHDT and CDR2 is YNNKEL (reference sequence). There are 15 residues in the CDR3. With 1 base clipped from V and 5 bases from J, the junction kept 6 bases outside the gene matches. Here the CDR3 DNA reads TGTGCCAGCAGCCAAGGGACAGGGCCGGGGTATGGCTACACCTTC. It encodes CASSQGTGPGYGYTF.

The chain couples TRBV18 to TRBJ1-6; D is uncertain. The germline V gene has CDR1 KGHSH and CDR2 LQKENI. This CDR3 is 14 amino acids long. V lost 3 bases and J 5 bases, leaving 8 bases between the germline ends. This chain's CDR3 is CASSPSSHNSPLHF. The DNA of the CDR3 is TGTGCCAGCTCACCCTCGTCCCATAATTCACCCCTCCACTTT.

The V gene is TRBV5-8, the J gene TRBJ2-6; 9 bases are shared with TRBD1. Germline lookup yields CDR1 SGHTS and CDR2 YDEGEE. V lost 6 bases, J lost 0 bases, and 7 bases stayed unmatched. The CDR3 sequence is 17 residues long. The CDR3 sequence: CASTRTGANSGANVLTF. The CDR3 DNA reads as TGTGCCAGCACCAGGACAGGGGCGAACTCTGGGGCCAACGTCCTGACTTTC.

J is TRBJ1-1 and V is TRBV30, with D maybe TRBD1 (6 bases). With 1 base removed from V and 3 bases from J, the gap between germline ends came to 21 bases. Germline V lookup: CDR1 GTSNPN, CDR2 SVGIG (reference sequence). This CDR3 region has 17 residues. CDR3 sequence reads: CAWSAQGKVPGDTEAFF. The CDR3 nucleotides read TGTGCCTGGAGTGCACAGGGAAAGGTTCCAGGGGACACTGAAGCTTTCTTT. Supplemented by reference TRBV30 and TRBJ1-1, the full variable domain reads SQTIHQWPATLVQPVGSPLSLECTVEGTSNPNLYWYRQAAGRGLQLLFYSVGIGQISSEVPQNLSASRPQDRQFILSSKKLLLSDSGFYLCAWSAQGKVPGDTEAFFGQGTRLTVV.

CDR3 sequence: CAISPPRELAGPSYEQYF. The CDR3 DNA reads as TGTGCCATCAGTCCTCCTCGGGAACTAGCGGGTCCGTCCTACGAGCAGTACTTC. This chain uses TRBV10-3 with TRBJ2-7; 9 bases match TRBD2. CDR3 length: 18 amino acids. Germline trimming cut 5 bases from V and 1 base from J; bases unmatched to any gene: 15. Germline loops: CDR1 ENHRY, CDR2 SYGVKD.

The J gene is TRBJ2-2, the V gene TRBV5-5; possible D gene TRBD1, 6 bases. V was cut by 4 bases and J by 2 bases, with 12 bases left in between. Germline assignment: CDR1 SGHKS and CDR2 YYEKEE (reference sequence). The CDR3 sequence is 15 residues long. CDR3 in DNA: TGTGCCAGCAGCGGGACCAGGGGAAACACCGGGGAGCTGTTTTTT. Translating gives CASSGTRGNTGELFF.

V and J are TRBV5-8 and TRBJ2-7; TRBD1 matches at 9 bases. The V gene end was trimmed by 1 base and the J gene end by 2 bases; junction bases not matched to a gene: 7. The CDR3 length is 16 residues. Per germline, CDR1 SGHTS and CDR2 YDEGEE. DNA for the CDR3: TGTGCCAGCAGCTTGTCGCCGGGACAGGGTGCCTACGAGCAGTACTTC. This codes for CASSLSPGQGAYEQYF.